This T cell receptor beta chain was observed in a study of CD8 T cells in ankylosing spondylitis. Study observations and caveats: Characteristic of ankylosing spondylitis blood, it appeared, was a TCR beta motif comprising 7 to 9 highly homologous variants.

The CDR3 is 17 residues long. The V gene lost 4 bases and the J gene lost 3 bases, with 22 bases spanning the gap. CDR1 and CDR2 from the germline V gene are SGHDT and YYEEEE. TCRdb recomputed calls from the 5' RACE reads with MiXCR, one row per CDR3 protein. The sample lists a few hundred thousand distinct CDR3 sequences, 10% to 15% seen once, with almost 7% in the top ten. Note on this clonotype: Its antigen is not identified.

This TCR was sampled from a male donor with ankylosing spondylitis. The chain has TRBV5-6 and TRBJ1-2; weak D call: TRBD1 (6 bases). Sequencing was done on a sample of blood, either unsorted or a sorted T cell fraction (not recorded which). CDR3 sequence (DNA): TGTGCCAGCAGCACCTCCTTTGTTCTAGGGGGGGACTATGGCTACACCTTC. Encoded protein: CASSTSFVLGGDYGYTF.